The 24 T cell receptor beta chains given below trace back to one sample, sequenced in a study of T-cell reconstitution after alpha-beta-depleted transplantation in children (dated by TCRdb to between 2015 and 2016). Library prep was done by PCR. The instrument was an Illumina HiSeq 2500. TCR library preparation used molecular barcoding, with unique molecular identifiers applied to normalize quantification of the TCRbeta repertoire. The public reads were reprocessed in TCRdb via fastp at Q25 and MiXCR, keeping in-frame beta chains. Every distinct CDR3 protein forms one entry, paired with its most common genes and DNA. For this sample the table gives hundreds of thousands of distinct CDR3 sequences, of which roughly a tenth were detected only once. The ten biggest clones cover 2% to 2.5% of the sample. This specimen's treatment or condition label, per the study, means: allogeneic hematopoietic cell transplantation with graft depleted of TCRalphabeta T cells and CD19 B cells.

The specimen comprised PBMCs, sampled before TCRalphabeta/CD19-depleted stem cell transplant. The source of these receptors is a child between 2 and 9 years old with inherited bone marrow failure, due to receive a stem cell transplant.

V is TRBV7-2 and J is TRBJ1-1; D remains ambiguous. With 2 bases removed from V and 5 bases from J, the gap between germline ends came to 12 bases. Germline V gene lookup returns CDR1 SGHTA and CDR2 FQGNSA. This CDR3 contains 14 residues. The CDR3 is CASSLNPGRTEAFF. The CDR3 DNA reads TGTGCCAGCAGCTTAAACCCTGGAAGGACTGAAGCTTTCTTT.

This clonotype was picked up many times. V is TRBV20-1 and J is TRBJ2-5, with 8 nucleotides matching TRBD1. Germline V CDR1 and CDR2: DFQATT, SNEGSKA (reference sequence). CDR3 size: 14 residues. V gave up 0 bases and J gave up 5 bases; unmatched junction bases: 5. The CDR3 region is CSARDSGGLETQYF. The CDR3 nucleotides are TGCAGTGCTAGAGATTCAGGGGGCCTGGAGACCCAGTACTTC.

This clonotype occurred many times. This chain joins TRBV7-9 and TRBJ2-3; 7 bases agree with TRBD1. CDR1 and CDR2 from the germline V gene are SEHNR and FQNEAQ (reference sequence). The CDR3 has 13 amino acids. J gave up 5 bases and V 5 bases, and 4 bases lay outside the gene matches. CDR3 bases: TGTGCCAGCAGCCGGGACAGAAGAGATACGCAGTATTTT. Protein sequence: CASSRDRRDTQYF.

This clonotype was observed at least ten times. This sequence joins TRBV6-5 and TRBJ2-1, with no clear D. The CDR3 extends over 14 amino acids. The ends were cut back, 7 bases at V and 2 bases at J, with 12 bases in the middle. CDR1 MNHEY and CDR2 SVGAGI come from the germline V gene. In nucleotides, the CDR3 is TGTGCCAGCAATTCCGCTACCGCCTACAATGAGCAGTTCTTC. As protein: CASNSATAYNEQFF.

This clonotype was picked up a small number of times. The chain employs TRBV4-3 and TRBJ2-1; tentative D call: TRBD1 (6 bases). In germline, CDR1 is LGHNA, CDR2 YSLEER. V was trimmed by 4 bases and J by 6 bases, leaving 16 bases between them. The length of the CDR3 is 15 residues. The chain's CDR3 is CASSRSGQVSNEQFF. The CDR3 nucleotides read TGCGCCAGCAGCCGATCGGGACAAGTTTCCAATGAGCAGTTCTTC.

This clonotype came up many times. The chain links TRBV27 to TRBJ2-7; 9 nucleotides agree with TRBD2. Germline values: CDR1 MNHEY, CDR2 SMNVEV (reference sequence). The CDR3 contains 16 residues. Trimming took 0 bases from V and 0 from J; bases not matched to a gene: 3. CDR3: CASSLSPSGISYEQYF. The DNA for the CDR3 is TGTGCCAGCAGTTTATCTCCTAGCGGGATCTCCTACGAGCAGTACTTC.

The chain carries TRBV5-1 and TRBJ1-1; D is unclear. The CDR3 extends over 15 amino acids. Trimming removed 5 bases from V and 5 bases from J, with 19 bases in between. Germline-derived CDR1 and CDR2 are SGHRS and YFSETQ. Written as DNA, the CDR3 is TGCGCCAGCAGTTCCCCCCAGCCGGGAGGTACTGAAGCTTTCTTT. Its protein is CASSSPQPGGTEAFF.

This clonotype was seen at least ten times. The chain employs TRBV20-1 and TRBJ1-2; TRBD1 might be the D (5 bases). The CDR3 contains 13 residues. The V end was cut by 5 bases, the J end by 5 bases, with 15 bases between. Germline assignment: CDR1 DFQATT and CDR2 SNEGSKA (reference sequence). In DNA form, the CDR3 reads TGCAGTGCTCCCCCTTGGGACGGTTATGGCTACACCTTC. It translates to CSAPPWDGYGYTF.

Ten or more counts support this clonotype. The V call is TRBV7-9, the J call TRBJ2-5; tentative D call: TRBD2 (6 bases). This CDR3 spans 16 amino acids. The germline V and J ends were trimmed by 4 bases and 2 bases, with 17 bases remaining between them. Germline CDR1 and CDR2: SEHNR and FQNEAQ (reference sequence). Here the CDR3 reads CASSSTDYLIQETQYF. CDR3 coding DNA: TGTGCCAGCAGCTCGACGGACTACCTGATACAAGAGACCCAGTACTTC.

This clonotype has a count of ten or more. This rearrangement joins TRBV10-1 to TRBJ2-7; TRBD2 aligns across 8 bases. V shed 4 bases, J shed 5 bases, and the junction held 1 base outside the gene matches. Germline V gene data show CDR1 as WNHNN and CDR2 as SYGVQD (reference sequence). CDR3 length equals 12 residues. CDR3 nucleotides: TGCGCCAGCAGTGGCGGGGGGAACGAGCAGTACTTC. Translated: CASSGGGNEQYF.

This clonotype was detected only once. A single base separates this from a much larger clone, so it may be a read error. The chain couples TRBV11-2 to TRBJ2-2; TRBD2 aligns across 13 bases. Germline V CDR1 and CDR2: SGHAT, FQNNGV. V gave up 3 bases and J gave up 4 bases; unmatched junction bases: 23. The CDR3 spans 23 residues. The CDR3 protein is CASSFEAQYLPTSGRDFTGELFF. As DNA, the CDR3 is TGTGCCAGCAGCTTCGAGGCTCAATATCTCCCTACTAGCGGGAGGGACTTCACCGGGGAGCTGTTTTTT.

The chain combines TRBV7-2 with TRBJ2-3, with 11 bases fitting TRBD2. Germline lookup yields CDR1 SGHTA and CDR2 FQGNSA. The CDR3 spans 15 residues. With 8 bases clipped from V and 4 bases from J, the junction kept 8 bases outside the gene matches. The CDR3 DNA reads TGTGCCAGCTGGCTAGCGGGAGGTGACGCAGATACGCAGTATTTT. This encodes CASWLAGGDADTQYF.

At least ten counts were recorded for this clonotype. CDR3 DNA: TGCAGCGTTGTCCAGGGCAGGGCGCGCTATGGCTACACCTTC. Translating gives CSVVQGRARYGYTF. The chain recombines TRBV29-1 with TRBJ1-2, with D possibly matching TRBD1 (5 bases). The V gene's germline CDR1 is SQVTM and CDR2 ANQGSEA. Deletions cut 4 bases from V and 4 bases from J, with 16 bases between. There are 14 residues in the CDR3.

This clonotype has just a few counts. DNA of the CDR3: TGTGCCAGCAGCCACTGGCCCGCCAGGGCCGCCTACGAGCAGTACTTC. Its translation is CASSHWPARAAYEQYF. The chain recombines TRBV7-9 with TRBJ2-7; possibly TRBD1 for D (5 bases). The CDR3 totals 16 residues. The V end lost 5 bases, the J end lost 2 bases, and 19 bases lay between the germline ends. The germline CDR1 and CDR2 sequences are SEHNR and FQNEAQ (reference sequence). Complete variable domain (other parts from reference TRBV7-9 and TRBJ2-7): DTGVSQNPRHKITKRGQNVTFRCDPISEHNRLYWYRQTLGQGPEFLTYFQNEAQLEKSRLLSDRFSAERPKGSFSTLEIQRTEQGDSAMYLCASSHWPARAAYEQYFGPGTRLTVT.

This clonotype has only a few counts. The genes are TRBV7-2 and TRBJ2-3; 10 nucleotides match TRBD2. This CDR3 contains 16 residues. Trimming took 5 bases from V and 4 from J; bases not matched to a gene: 9. Germline-derived CDR1 and CDR2 are SGHTA and FQGNSA. In DNA form, the CDR3 reads TGTGCCAGCAGCCAGCTAGCGGGAGCCATGGCAGATACGCAGTATTTT. It translates to CASSQLAGAMADTQYF.

Ten or more counts support this clonotype. V is TRBV3-1 and J is TRBJ2-7, with D perhaps assigned TRBD1 or TRBD2 (5 bases each). The CDR3 length is 14 residues. Per germline, CDR1 LGHDT and CDR2 YNNKEL (reference sequence). Trimming cost V 3 bases and J 3 bases, with 12 bases left between them. The CDR3 loop is CASSQTGTVYEQYF. In DNA form, the CDR3 reads TGTGCCAGCAGCCAGACCGGGACGGTCTACGAGCAGTACTTC.

This clonotype was counted ten times or more. This chain joins TRBV19 and TRBJ2-4; 8 positions match TRBD2. The ends lost 3 bases at V and 0 bases at J; junction bases unmatched: 4. CDR1 and CDR2 from the germline V gene are LNHDA and SQIVND (reference sequence). The CDR3 runs 16 residues. In DNA, the CDR3 is TGTGCCAGTAGTATCTGGCTAGCGGGAGCCAAAAACATTCAGTACTTC. It specifies CASSIWLAGAKNIQYF. The full variable domain, rest sourced from reference TRBV19 and TRBJ2-4, is DGGITQSPKYLFRKEGQNVTLSCEQNLNHDAMYWYRQDPGQGLRLIYYSQIVNDFQKGDIAEGYSVSREKKESFPLTVTSAQKNPTAFYLCASSIWLAGAKNIQYFGAGTRLSVL.

This clonotype was observed a few times. The chain employs TRBV30 and TRBJ2-2; no reliable D call. The CDR3 runs to 12 residues. The V gene lost 3 bases and the J gene lost 6 bases, with 8 bases spanning the gap. Germline V CDR1 and CDR2: GTSNPN, SVGIG (reference sequence). The CDR3: CAWRQTPGELFF. Written as DNA, the CDR3 is TGTGCCTGGAGGCAGACCCCCGGGGAGCTGTTTTTT.

This clonotype was detected ten times or more. The rearrangement joins TRBV28 to TRBJ1-2; D uncertain. Germline V gene lookup returns CDR1 MDHEN and CDR2 SYDVKM. The CDR3 totals 12 residues. The V end was cut by 1 base, the J end by 6 bases, with 6 bases between. CDR3 sequence: CASSLSPDGYTF. For the CDR3, the DNA is TGTGCCAGCAGTTTATCGCCTGATGGCTACACCTTC.

V gene TRBV4-2 combines with J gene TRBJ1-1, with D possibly TRBD1 on 6 matching bases. The germline V gene has CDR1 LGHNA and CDR2 YNFKEQ. The CDR3 is made up of 15 amino acids. Trimming cost V 6 bases and J 5 bases, with 19 bases left between them. The CDR3 is CASSYSPEGETEAFF. In DNA, the CDR3 is TGTGCCAGCAGTTATTCTCCGGAGGGGGAAACTGAAGCTTTCTTT.

At least ten counts were recorded for this clonotype. The chain is built from TRBV19 and TRBJ1-1, with 7 bases identical to TRBD1. Trimming removed 4 bases from V and 7 bases from J; junction bases left unmatched: 12. The CDR3 has 15 residues. Germline V gene data show CDR1 as LNHDA and CDR2 as SQIVND (reference sequence). As DNA, the CDR3 is TGTGCCAGTAGTAGCTGGACAGGCGCGATGCGTGAAGCTTTCTTT. Translated, it gives CASSSWTGAMREAFF. Using reference TRBV19 and TRBJ1-1 for the parts outside the CDR3, the full variable domain is DGGITQSPKYLFRKEGQNVTLSCEQNLNHDAMYWYRQDPGQGLRLIYYSQIVNDFQKGDIAEGYSVSREKKESFPLTVTSAQKNPTAFYLCASSSWTGAMREAFFGQGTRLTVV.

The chain couples TRBV20-1 to TRBJ1-1; TRBD1 aligns across 9 bases. V was pared by 3 bases and J by 4 bases, with 6 bases of the junction left unmatched. In germline, CDR1 is DFQATT, CDR2 SNEGSKA (reference sequence). The length of the CDR3 is 14 residues. The CDR3, as DNA: TGCAGTGCTAGGGGGACAGGGAAAGGCACTGAAGCTTTCTTT. It specifies CSARGTGKGTEAFF.

V and J are TRBV5-4 and TRBJ2-1, with TRBD1 matching over 7 bases. There are 15 residues in the CDR3. Germline CDR1 is SGHNT and CDR2 is YYREEE (reference sequence). Unmatched junction bases numbered 9, after V lost 4 bases and J lost 5 bases. CDR3 sequence reads: CASSPYGQANNEQFF. CDR3 coding DNA: TGTGCCAGCAGCCCATACGGACAGGCGAACAATGAGCAGTTCTTC.

As concerns this clonotype: Its ends do not fully match the called genes, so a read error is possible. The chain recombines TRBV14 with TRBJ1-1, with TRBD1 matching over 7 bases. The germline V gene has CDR1 SGHDN and CDR2 FVKESK. The CDR3 sequence is 15 residues long. CDR3 DNA: TGTGCCAGCAGTCAAGAATACAGGGGACCTACTGAAGCTTTCTTT. It translates to CASSQEYRGPTEAFF.